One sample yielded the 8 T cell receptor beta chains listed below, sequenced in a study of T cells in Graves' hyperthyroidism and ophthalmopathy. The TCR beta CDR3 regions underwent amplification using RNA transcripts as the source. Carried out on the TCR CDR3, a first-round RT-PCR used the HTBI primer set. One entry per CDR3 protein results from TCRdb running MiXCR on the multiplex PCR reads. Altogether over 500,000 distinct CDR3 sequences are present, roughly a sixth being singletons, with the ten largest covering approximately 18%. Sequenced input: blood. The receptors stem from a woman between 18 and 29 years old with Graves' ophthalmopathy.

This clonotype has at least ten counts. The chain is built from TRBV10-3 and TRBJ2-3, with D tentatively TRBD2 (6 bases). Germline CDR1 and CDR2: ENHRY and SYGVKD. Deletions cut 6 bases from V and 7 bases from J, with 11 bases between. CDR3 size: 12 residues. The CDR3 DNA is TGTGCCATCAGGGATAGCGGAAATACGCAGTATTTT. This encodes CAIRDSGNTQYF.

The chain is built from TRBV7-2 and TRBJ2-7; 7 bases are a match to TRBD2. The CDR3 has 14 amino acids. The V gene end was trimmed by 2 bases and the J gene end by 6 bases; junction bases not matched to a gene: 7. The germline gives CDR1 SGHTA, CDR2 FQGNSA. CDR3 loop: CASSLRRELGEQYF. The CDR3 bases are TGTGCCAGCAGCTTAAGGCGGGAGCTCGGCGAGCAGTACTTC.

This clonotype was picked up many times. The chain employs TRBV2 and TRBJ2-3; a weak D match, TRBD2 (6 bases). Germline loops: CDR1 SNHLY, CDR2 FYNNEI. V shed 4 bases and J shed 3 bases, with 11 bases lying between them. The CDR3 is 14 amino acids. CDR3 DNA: TGTGCCAGCAGTGGGGAACGGGGGACAGATACGCAGTATTTT. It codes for CASSGERGTDTQYF.

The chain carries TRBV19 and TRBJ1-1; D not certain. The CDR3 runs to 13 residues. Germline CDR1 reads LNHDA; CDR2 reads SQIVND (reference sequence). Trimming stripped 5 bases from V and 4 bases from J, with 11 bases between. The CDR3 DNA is TGTGCCAGTAGTCGGGTGGGGAGCACTGAAGCTTTCTTT. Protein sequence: CASSRVGSTEAFF.

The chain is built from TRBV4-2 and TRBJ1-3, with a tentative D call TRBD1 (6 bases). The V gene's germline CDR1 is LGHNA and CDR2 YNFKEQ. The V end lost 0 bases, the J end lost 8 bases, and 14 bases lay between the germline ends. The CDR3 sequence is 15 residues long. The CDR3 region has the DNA TGTGCCAGCAGCCAAGATAACAGGGCGGGGGACACCATATATTTT. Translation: CASSQDNRAGDTIYF.

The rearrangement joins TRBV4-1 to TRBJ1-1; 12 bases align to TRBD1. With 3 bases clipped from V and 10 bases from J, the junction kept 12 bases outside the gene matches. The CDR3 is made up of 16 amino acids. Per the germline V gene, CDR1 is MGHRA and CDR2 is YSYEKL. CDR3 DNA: TGCGCCAGCAGCCAGAACCCGGAGGGACAGGGGGCTGTAGCTTTCTTT. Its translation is CASSQNPEGQGAVAFF.

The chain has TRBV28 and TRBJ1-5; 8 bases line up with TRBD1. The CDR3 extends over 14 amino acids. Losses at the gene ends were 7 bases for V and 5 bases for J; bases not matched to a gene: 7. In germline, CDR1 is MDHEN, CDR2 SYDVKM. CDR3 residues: CASNMDRVDQPQHF. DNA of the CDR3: TGTGCCAGCAACATGGACAGGGTTGATCAGCCCCAGCATTTT.

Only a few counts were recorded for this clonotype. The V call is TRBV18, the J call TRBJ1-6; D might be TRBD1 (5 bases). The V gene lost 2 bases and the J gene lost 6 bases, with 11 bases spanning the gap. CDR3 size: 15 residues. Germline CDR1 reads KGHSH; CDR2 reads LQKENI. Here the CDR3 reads CASSPLGDLNSPLHF. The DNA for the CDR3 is TGTGCCAGCTCACCATTAGGGGACCTTAATTCACCCCTCCACTTT.